The rows below give T cell receptor beta chains drawn from one sample of a study of identical twins. TCRdb processed the 5' RACE reads anew with MiXCR; each CDR3 protein has one entry. In the table there are 500,000 to 550,000 distinct CDR3 sequences, about 22% of which are singletons. These data also formed part of another study, on yellow fever vaccine responses in identical twins.

Input material: CD4+ T cells sorted from blood. Receptors were obtained from a woman aged 18-35 years in good health. The CDR3 runs from the conserved cysteine through the conserved F or W. D genes are given only for firm matches. Clone size is shown for a subset of rows, as once, few, many or a class of expanded clone.

v_call: TRBV12-3/TRBV12-4; clone_size: -; d_call: TRBD1; j_call: TRBJ2-2; cdr3_nt: TGTGCCAGCAGTTCGGGACAGGTTAGGACCGGGGAGCTGTTTTTT; cdr3_aa: CASSSGQVRTGELFF
v_call: TRBV10-3; clone_size: -; d_call: TRBD1; j_call: TRBJ2-1; cdr3_nt: TGTGCCATCAGTGCCTCCCGGACAGGAAACAATGAGCAGTTCTTC; cdr3_aa: CAISASRTGNNEQFF
v_call: TRBV15; clone_size: few; d_call: -; j_call: TRBJ2-2; cdr3_nt: TGTGCCACCAGTCTGGACTACTCGAACACCGGGGAGCTGTTTTTT; cdr3_aa: CATSLDYSNTGELFF
v_call: TRBV27; clone_size: -; d_call: -; j_call: TRBJ2-4; cdr3_nt: TGTGCCAGCAGTGGGGGAACATCTATAAACATTCAGTACTTC; cdr3_aa: CASSGGTSINIQYF
v_call: TRBV6-1; clone_size: -; d_call: -; j_call: TRBJ1-4; cdr3_nt: TGTGCCAGCAGTGACGGCGGAACCTATGAAAAACTGTTTTTT; cdr3_aa: CASSDGGTYEKLFF
v_call: TRBV27; clone_size: -; d_call: -; j_call: TRBJ2-7; cdr3_nt: TGTGCCAGCAGTCCCCGACGGTACTCCTACGAGCAGTACTTC; cdr3_aa: CASSPRRYSYEQYF
v_call: TRBV6-1; clone_size: -; d_call: TRBD1; j_call: TRBJ2-3; cdr3_nt: TGTGCCAGCAGCCCCGACAGGGGCAGCACAGATACGCAGTATTTT; cdr3_aa: CASSPDRGSTDTQYF
v_call: TRBV29-1; clone_size: -; d_call: TRBD1; j_call: TRBJ2-7; cdr3_nt: TGCAGCGCGACAGGGTCCTCCTACGAGCAGTACTTC; cdr3_aa: CSATGSSYEQYF
v_call: TRBV2; clone_size: few; d_call: -; j_call: TRBJ2-5; cdr3_nt: TGTGCCAGCAGATGGCGGGTACGAGACCAAGAGACCCAGTACTTC; cdr3_aa: CASRWRVRDQETQYF
v_call: TRBV20-1; clone_size: -; d_call: -; j_call: TRBJ1-1; cdr3_nt: TGCAGTGCTACCACTGGACTGAACACTGAAGCTTTCTTT; cdr3_aa: CSATTGLNTEAFF
v_call: TRBV5-1; clone_size: few; d_call: TRBD1; j_call: TRBJ2-3; cdr3_nt: TGCGCCAGCAGCGGGAGACAGGGGGCAACGGATACGCAGTATTTT; cdr3_aa: CASSGRQGATDTQYF
v_call: TRBV2; clone_size: few; d_call: TRBD1; j_call: TRBJ1-4; cdr3_nt: TGTGCCAGCCTGAGAGGACAGGGGAGTGGTGATGAAAAACTGTTTTTT; cdr3_aa: CASLRGQGSGDEKLFF
v_call: TRBV6-1; clone_size: few; d_call: -; j_call: TRBJ1-6; cdr3_nt: TGTGCCAGCACAGGAAGCTCCTATAATTCACCCCTCCACTTT; cdr3_aa: CASTGSSYNSPLHF
v_call: TRBV12-3/TRBV12-4; clone_size: few; d_call: -; j_call: TRBJ1-2; cdr3_nt: TGTGCCAGCAGCCCTATATCCGAGGGGCCAGGTGGCTACACCTTC; cdr3_aa: CASSPISEGPGGYTF
v_call: TRBV7-2; clone_size: few; d_call: TRBD2; j_call: TRBJ2-1; cdr3_nt: TGTGCCAGCAGCTTTAGCGGGACTGAGCAGTTCTTC; cdr3_aa: CASSFSGTEQFF
v_call: TRBV11-3; clone_size: -; d_call: TRBD1; j_call: TRBJ2-3; cdr3_nt: TGTGCCAGCACCCGGTGGGACAGGACGTGCGCCCCAGATACGCAGTATTTT; cdr3_aa: CASTRWDRTCAPDTQYF
v_call: TRBV20-1; clone_size: -; d_call: -; j_call: TRBJ2-3; cdr3_nt: TGCAGTGCTCCCCCATCCTCAGTAGGTTACACAGATACGCAGTATTTT; cdr3_aa: CSAPPSSVGYTDTQYF
v_call: TRBV12-3/TRBV12-4; clone_size: -; d_call: TRBD1; j_call: TRBJ2-7; cdr3_nt: TGTGCCAGCAGCACAGGGGCCTACGAGCAGTACTTC; cdr3_aa: CASSTGAYEQYF
v_call: TRBV28; clone_size: -; d_call: TRBD1; j_call: TRBJ2-5; cdr3_nt: TGTGCCAGCAGTTATTGGCAGGGGGCTTTGGAGACCCAGTACTTC; cdr3_aa: CASSYWQGALETQYF
v_call: TRBV4-2; clone_size: few; d_call: -; j_call: TRBJ2-3; cdr3_nt: TGTGCCAGCAGCCAAGAGGTCCAGGGCTCAGATACGCAGTATTTT; cdr3_aa: CASSQEVQGSDTQYF
v_call: TRBV12-3/TRBV12-4; clone_size: -; d_call: TRBD1; j_call: TRBJ2-2; cdr3_nt: TGTGCCAGCAGGCCTACAGGGGCCGGGGAGCTGTTTTTT; cdr3_aa: CASRPTGAGELFF
v_call: TRBV7-6; clone_size: many; d_call: -; j_call: TRBJ2-2; cdr3_nt: TGTGCCAGCAGCTTACGAGGACTCACCGGGGAGCTGTTTTTT; cdr3_aa: CASSLRGLTGELFF
v_call: TRBV19; clone_size: few; d_call: -; j_call: TRBJ1-1; cdr3_nt: TGTGCCAGCGGACAGATGGCTGAAGCTTTCTTT; cdr3_aa: CASGQMAEAFF
v_call: TRBV6-5; clone_size: many; d_call: -; j_call: TRBJ1-1; cdr3_nt: TGTGCCAGCAGACGAGGGGGCACTGAAGCTTTCTTT; cdr3_aa: CASRRGGTEAFF
v_call: TRBV6-1; clone_size: few; d_call: -; j_call: TRBJ1-5; cdr3_nt: TGTGCCAGCAGTCGGGGCGGCACTAGCAATCAGCCCCAGCATTTT; cdr3_aa: CASSRGGTSNQPQHF
v_call: TRBV28; clone_size: -; d_call: -; j_call: TRBJ1-2; cdr3_nt: TGTGCCAGCAGTGGGGTGGGGGAAGGCTACACCTTC; cdr3_aa: CASSGVGEGYTF
v_call: TRBV27; clone_size: -; d_call: TRBD2; j_call: TRBJ2-7; cdr3_nt: TGTGCCAGCAGTTTATCGGCGCTAGCGGTACCCCCCGAGCAGTACTTC; cdr3_aa: CASSLSALAVPPEQYF
v_call: TRBV20-1; clone_size: -; d_call: -; j_call: TRBJ2-1; cdr3_nt: TGCAGTGCTAGAGATACTTTTGTGGATGAGCAGTTCTTC; cdr3_aa: CSARDTFVDEQFF
v_call: TRBV4-1; clone_size: -; d_call: TRBD1; j_call: TRBJ2-2; cdr3_nt: TGCGCCAGCAGCCGAGGACAGGTCAACACCGGGGAGCTGTTTTTT; cdr3_aa: CASSRGQVNTGELFF
v_call: TRBV7-3; clone_size: -; d_call: -; j_call: TRBJ2-5; cdr3_nt: TGTGCCAGCAGCCCGACGACTCGCCAAGAGACCCAGTACTTC; cdr3_aa: CASSPTTRQETQYF
v_call: TRBV12-3/TRBV12-4; clone_size: few; d_call: TRBD1; j_call: TRBJ2-7; cdr3_nt: TGTGCCAGCAGTTTTTTCCGGGACAGCTACGAGCAGTACTTC; cdr3_aa: CASSFFRDSYEQYF
v_call: TRBV12-3/TRBV12-4; clone_size: -; d_call: -; j_call: TRBJ1-4; cdr3_nt: TGTGCCAGCAGTTTAGCGGGGAATTCTTTGGAAAAACTGTTTTTT; cdr3_aa: CASSLAGNSLEKLFF
v_call: TRBV19; clone_size: -; d_call: TRBD1; j_call: TRBJ2-3; cdr3_nt: TGTGCCAGTAGAACCGACAGGGTAACAGATACGCAGTATTTT; cdr3_aa: CASRTDRVTDTQYF
v_call: TRBV12-3/TRBV12-4; clone_size: many; d_call: -; j_call: TRBJ1-1; cdr3_nt: TGTGCCAGCAGTTCCGGATACACTGAAGCTTTCTTT; cdr3_aa: CASSSGYTEAFF
v_call: TRBV10-3; clone_size: few; d_call: TRBD1; j_call: TRBJ1-1; cdr3_nt: TGTGCCATCAGTGAAAGACAGGGGGAGGTGGCTGAAGCTTTCTTT; cdr3_aa: CAISERQGEVAEAFF
v_call: TRBV5-1; clone_size: few; d_call: TRBD2; j_call: TRBJ2-2; cdr3_nt: TGCGCCAGCAGAGGGACTACGAACACCGGGGAGCTGTTTTTT; cdr3_aa: CASRGTTNTGELFF
v_call: TRBV5-1; clone_size: few; d_call: TRBD1; j_call: TRBJ1-1; cdr3_nt: TGCGCCAGCAGCTTGGAGGCCTGGGACAGGGGGAAGAGGACTGAAGCTTTCTTT; cdr3_aa: CASSLEAWDRGKRTEAFF
v_call: TRBV7-8; clone_size: -; d_call: -; j_call: TRBJ2-7; cdr3_nt: TGTGCCAGCAGCTTATTCCAGGGTCGCGAGCAGTACTTC; cdr3_aa: CASSLFQGREQYF
v_call: TRBV12-3/TRBV12-4; clone_size: few; d_call: -; j_call: TRBJ2-1; cdr3_nt: TGTGCCAGCAGTTTAGCAGGGGGGGGGGCGAAAAATGAGCAGTTCTTC; cdr3_aa: CASSLAGGGAKNEQFF
v_call: TRBV29-1; clone_size: -; d_call: -; j_call: TRBJ2-7; cdr3_nt: TGCAGCGTTCATCAGGCTCCCTACGAGCAGTACTTC; cdr3_aa: CSVHQAPYEQYF
v_call: TRBV10-3; clone_size: -; d_call: -; j_call: TRBJ1-1; cdr3_nt: TGTGCCATCCATGGGGAGAACACTGAAGCTTTCTTT; cdr3_aa: CAIHGENTEAFF
v_call: TRBV28; clone_size: few; d_call: TRBD2; j_call: TRBJ2-3; cdr3_nt: TGTGCCAGTTTCAGTCGGGGGGGGGGAGATACGCAGTATTTT; cdr3_aa: CASFSRGGGDTQYF
v_call: TRBV5-1; clone_size: -; d_call: TRBD1; j_call: TRBJ1-1; cdr3_nt: TGCGCCAGCAGCCCCGGACAGGGTGTGAACACTGAAGCTTTCTTT; cdr3_aa: CASSPGQGVNTEAFF
v_call: TRBV24-1; clone_size: once; d_call: -; j_call: TRBJ2-7; cdr3_nt: TGTGCCACCAGTGATCGGACCCTGCAGCAGTACTTC; cdr3_aa: CATSDRTLQQYF
v_call: TRBV20-1; clone_size: -; d_call: -; j_call: TRBJ2-7; cdr3_nt: TGCAGTGCTAGAGGACACTACGAGCAGTACTTC; cdr3_aa: CSARGHYEQYF